The present entry profiles one T cell receptor beta chain with its context. This sample is drawn from a study of T cell responses to AZD1222 COVID-19 vaccine. V lost 6 bases to trimming and J lost 2 bases; unmatched junction nucleotides: 4. Germline lookup yields CDR1 SNHLY and CDR2 FYNNEI. The CDR3 sequence is 14 residues long. Profiled with immunoSEQ multiplex PCR; TCRdb holds only in-frame clones, not every one. The sample records 80,000 to 85,000 clones, 91% being singletons. Sequences were derived from peripheral blood, sampled 28 days after the second AZD1222 dose. The chain links TRBV2 to TRBJ2-7, with 10 bases matching TRBD1. This clonotype was obtained from an adult who received the AZD1222 COVID-19 vaccine. For the CDR3, the DNA is TGTGCCAGCAGCCGGGACAGGGGCCCCTACGAGCAGTACTTC. Protein product: CASSRDRGPYEQYF.